This T cell receptor beta chain emerged from a study of blood T cells in healthy people across ages. With a J-beta primer mix and a sample-barcoded 5' primer, a second PCR ran roughly 6 to 11 cycles. From the 5' RACE reads, TCRdb called clonotypes with MiXCR, one entry per CDR3 protein. Seen here are roughly 1 million distinct CDR3 sequences, roughly a quarter observed once, and the top ten hold around 0.75%. Germline CDR1 reads MGHRA; CDR2 reads YSYEKL. The ends were cut back, 4 bases at V and 4 bases at J, with 16 bases in the middle. The CDR3 sequence is 15 residues long. The same data also went into a second study, on T cells of mothers and their children.

The receptor was derived from a girl aged 2 to 9 in good health. Sequencing used blood. This chain joins TRBV4-1 and TRBJ1-2; D remains unclear. The CDR3 region is CASSLRPDMTYGYTF. The CDR3 DNA reads as TGCGCCAGCAGCCTTCGCCCTGACATGACCTATGGCTACACCTTC.